This entry concerns a single T cell receptor beta chain. Its cognate antigen is unknown. TCRdb re-called the 5' RACE reads; one entry per CDR3 protein, DNA not given. The sample data list about half a million distinct CDR3 sequences. This entry belongs to a study of T cells expressing NK-cell markers. Whole-study context: It was from sorted CD3+CD56+NKG2C+, CD3+CD56+NKG2C- and CD3+CD56-NKG2C+ T cells that TCR beta repertoires came. Within the sequenced cohort of eight donors, seven exhibited HCMV seropositivity and one was seronegative.

Germline-derived CDR1 and CDR2 are GTSNPN and SVGIG (reference sequence). This CDR3 has 16 amino acids. Study-level findings and limits: For a few donors, these clonotypes were likewise the leading ones in the CD3+CD56-NKG2C+ fraction.

The sequence was collected from a woman in her fifties or sixties in good health. Sequencing was performed on blood T cells: a sorted CD56 or NKG2C T cell subset, CD4+ or CD8+ T cells, or bulk PBMC T cells (not recorded which). The chain couples TRBV30 to TRBJ1-2. This CDR3 is CAWIPIRGEVHYGYTF.